These 6 T cell receptor beta chains were sequenced from one sample in a study of siplizumab effects on memory and regulatory T cells. Generated by immunoSEQ multiplex PCR, the TCRdb table keeps only in-frame clones and is missing some. The sample has fewer than 45,000 clones, approximately 88% seen once. The sample taken for sequencing was naive CD4+ T cells sorted from blood. The source of these receptors is a human donor in good health.

The V and J genes are TRBV29-1 and TRBJ2-2; TRBD2 aligns across 7 bases. Trimming cost V 6 bases and J 6 bases; bases outside gene matches: 16. This CDR3 region has 16 residues. Germline V lookup: CDR1 SQVTM, CDR2 ANQGSEA. Written as DNA, the CDR3 is TGCAGCGTGGGTCTACGACTAGCCTACGGACCCGGGGAGCTGTTTTTT. Translated, it gives CSVGLRLAYGPGELFF.

The chain couples TRBV6-1 to TRBJ1-1; D not certain. This CDR3 spans 13 amino acids. V lost 0 bases and J 1 base, leaving 3 bases between the germline ends. Germline values: CDR1 MNHNS, CDR2 SASEGT. This CDR3 is CASSEAPNTEAFF. The CDR3 DNA reads TGTGCCAGCAGTGAAGCCCCGAACACTGAAGCTTTCTTT.

The chain joins TRBV9 to TRBJ2-3, with 9 nucleotides matching TRBD2. The CDR3 has 15 residues. CDR1 and CDR2 from the germline V gene are SGDLS and YYNGEE. Trimming cost V 2 bases and J 4 bases; bases outside gene matches: 5. For the CDR3, the DNA is TGTGCCAGCAGCGTCACCAGCGGGGGGTCAGATACGCAGTATTTT. It specifies CASSVTSGGSDTQYF.

V usage is TRBV10-2 and J usage is TRBJ1-5; 7 bases align to TRBD1. CDR1 is WSHSY, CDR2 SAAADI, per germline. The CDR3 is made up of 14 amino acids. V lost 3 bases, J lost 7 bases, and 6 bases stayed unmatched. The CDR3 loop reads CASSDPTGIQPQHF. The CDR3, as DNA: TGCGCCAGCAGTGATCCGACAGGGATACAGCCCCAGCATTTT.

The chain recombines TRBV5-8 with TRBJ2-7; D remains unclear. Between the trimmed V and J ends, which lost 4 bases and 7 bases, there was a span of 15 bases. Germline loops: CDR1 SGHTS, CDR2 YDEGEE. CDR3 size: 13 residues. The DNA of the CDR3 is TGTGCCAGCAGCAAATACAGCCTTCGGGAGCAGTACTTC. Its translation is CASSKYSLREQYF. Combining the CDR3 with reference TRBV5-8 and TRBJ2-7 gives the whole variable domain EAGVTQSPTHLIKTRGQQATLRCSPISGHTSVYWYQQALGLGLQFLLWYDEGEERNRGNFPPRFSGRQFPNYSSELNVNALELEDSALYLCASSKYSLREQYFGPGTRLTVT.

The chain is built from TRBV4-1 and TRBJ1-2; possible D gene TRBD1, 6 bases. The germline CDR1 and CDR2 sequences are MGHRA and YSYEKL. V gave up 6 bases and J gave up 2 bases, with 13 bases separating them. The CDR3 is 14 amino acids. The DNA of the CDR3 is TGCGCCAGCAGACAAAACAGGGAGAACTATGGCTACACCTTC. Protein product: CASRQNRENYGYTF.